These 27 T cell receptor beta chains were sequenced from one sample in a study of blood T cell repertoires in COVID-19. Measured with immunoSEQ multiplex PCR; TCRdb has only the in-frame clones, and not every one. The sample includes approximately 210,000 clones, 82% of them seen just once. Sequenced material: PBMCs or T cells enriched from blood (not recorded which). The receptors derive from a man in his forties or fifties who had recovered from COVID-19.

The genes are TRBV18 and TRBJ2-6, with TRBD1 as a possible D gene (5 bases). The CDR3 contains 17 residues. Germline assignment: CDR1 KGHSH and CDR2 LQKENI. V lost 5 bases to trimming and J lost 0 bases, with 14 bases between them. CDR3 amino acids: CASSSQGIGSGANVLTF. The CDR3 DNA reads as TGTGCCAGCTCATCTCAGGGAATCGGCTCTGGGGCCAACGTCCTGACTTTC.

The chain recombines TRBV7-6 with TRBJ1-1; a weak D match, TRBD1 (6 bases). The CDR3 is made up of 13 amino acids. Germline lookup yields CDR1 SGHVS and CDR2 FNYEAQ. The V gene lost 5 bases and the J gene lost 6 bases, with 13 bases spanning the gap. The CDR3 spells CASSQGRGAEAFF. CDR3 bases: TGTGCCAGCAGCCAGGGGAGGGGAGCTGAAGCTTTCTTT.

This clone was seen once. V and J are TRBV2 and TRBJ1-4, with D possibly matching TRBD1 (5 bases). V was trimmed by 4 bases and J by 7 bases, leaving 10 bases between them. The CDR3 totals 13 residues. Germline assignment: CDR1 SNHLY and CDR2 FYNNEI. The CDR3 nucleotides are TGTGCCAGCAGTGGTAGCGGGGCTGAAAAACTGTTTTTT. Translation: CASSGSGAEKLFF.

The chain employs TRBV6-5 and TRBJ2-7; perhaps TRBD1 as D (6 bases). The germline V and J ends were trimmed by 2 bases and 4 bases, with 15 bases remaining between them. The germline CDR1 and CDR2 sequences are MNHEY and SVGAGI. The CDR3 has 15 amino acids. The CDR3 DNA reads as TGTGCCAGCAGTTACGCAGACAGGCCTACGTACGAGCAGTACTTC. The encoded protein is CASSYADRPTYEQYF.

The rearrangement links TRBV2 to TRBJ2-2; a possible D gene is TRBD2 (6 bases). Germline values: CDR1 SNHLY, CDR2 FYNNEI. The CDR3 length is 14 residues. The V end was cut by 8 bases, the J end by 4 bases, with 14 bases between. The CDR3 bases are TGTGCCAGCGGGCAGGAGGGGATCACCGGGGAGCTGTTTTTT. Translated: CASGQEGITGELFF.

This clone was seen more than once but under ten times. CDR3: CASSIEVRDRGRGGGSPLHF. The CDR3 DNA reads TGTGCCAGTAGTATAGAGGTAAGGGACAGGGGGCGCGGAGGAGGTTCACCCCTCCACTTT. The rearrangement uses TRBV19 and TRBJ1-6, with 12 bases identical to TRBD1. CDR1 is LNHDA and CDR2 is SQIVND in the germline V gene (reference sequence). CDR3 length equals 20 residues. V shed 0 bases, J shed 9 bases, and the junction held 15 bases outside the gene matches.

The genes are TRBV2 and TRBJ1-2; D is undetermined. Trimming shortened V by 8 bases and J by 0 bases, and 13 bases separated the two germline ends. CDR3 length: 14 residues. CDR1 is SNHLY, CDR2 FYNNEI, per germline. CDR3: CASLPTQANYGYTF. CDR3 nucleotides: TGTGCCAGCCTTCCGACACAAGCTAACTATGGCTACACCTTC.

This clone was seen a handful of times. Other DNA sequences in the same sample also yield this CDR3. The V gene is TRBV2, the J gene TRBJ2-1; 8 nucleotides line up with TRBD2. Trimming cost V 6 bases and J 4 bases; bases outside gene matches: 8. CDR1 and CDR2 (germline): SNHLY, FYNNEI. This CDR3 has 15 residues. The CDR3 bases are TGTGCCAGCAGGGGAACTAGCGGCGCATACAATGAGCAGTTCTTC. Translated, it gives CASRGTSGAYNEQFF.

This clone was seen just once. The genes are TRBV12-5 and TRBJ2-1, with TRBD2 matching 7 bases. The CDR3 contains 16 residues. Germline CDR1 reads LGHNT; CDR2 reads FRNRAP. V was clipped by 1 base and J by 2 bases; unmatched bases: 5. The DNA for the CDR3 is TGTGCTAGTGGTTTGGGAGGAAGCGGGGCCTACAATGAGCAGTTCTTC. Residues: CASGLGGSGAYNEQFF.

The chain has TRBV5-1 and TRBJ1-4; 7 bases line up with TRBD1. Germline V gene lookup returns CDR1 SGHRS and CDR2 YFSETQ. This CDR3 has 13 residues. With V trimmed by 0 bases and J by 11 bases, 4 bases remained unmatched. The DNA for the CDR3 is TGCGCCAGCAGCTTGGAGGGGGCTTATAAACTGTTTTTT. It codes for CASSLEGAYKLFF.

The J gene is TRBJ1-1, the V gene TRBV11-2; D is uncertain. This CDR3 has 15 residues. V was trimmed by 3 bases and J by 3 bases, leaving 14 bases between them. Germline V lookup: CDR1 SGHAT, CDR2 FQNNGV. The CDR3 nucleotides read TGTGCCAGCAGCTTGGGCGACGGGATGTACACTGAAGCTTTCTTT. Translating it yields CASSLGDGMYTEAFF.

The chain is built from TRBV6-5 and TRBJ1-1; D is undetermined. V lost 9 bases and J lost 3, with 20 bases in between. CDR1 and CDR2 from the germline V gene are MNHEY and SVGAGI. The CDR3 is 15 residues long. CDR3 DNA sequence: TGTGCCAGTGGCTCACCACGGGGTATCGACACTGAAGCTTTCTTT. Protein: CASGSPRGIDTEAFF.

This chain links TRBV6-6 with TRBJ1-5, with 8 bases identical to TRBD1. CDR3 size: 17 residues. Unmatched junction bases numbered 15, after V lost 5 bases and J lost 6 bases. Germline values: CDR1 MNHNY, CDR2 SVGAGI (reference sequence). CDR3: CASSLSLGQGAGQPQHF. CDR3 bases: TGTGCCAGCAGTCTCTCTTTGGGTCAGGGGGCGGGTCAGCCCCAGCATTTT.

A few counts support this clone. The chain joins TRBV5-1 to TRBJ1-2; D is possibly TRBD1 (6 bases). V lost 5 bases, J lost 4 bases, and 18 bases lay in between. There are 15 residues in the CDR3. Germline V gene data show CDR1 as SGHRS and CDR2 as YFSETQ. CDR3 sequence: CASSPWETGVYGYTF. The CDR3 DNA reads TGCGCCAGCAGTCCTTGGGAGACAGGCGTCTATGGCTACACCTTC.

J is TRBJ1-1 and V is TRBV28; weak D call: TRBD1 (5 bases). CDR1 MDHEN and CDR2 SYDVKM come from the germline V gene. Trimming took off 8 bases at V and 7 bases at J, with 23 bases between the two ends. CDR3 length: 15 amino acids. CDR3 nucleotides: TGTGCCAGCGGGGACTACCAGAGGGAATACGGTGAAGCTTTCTTT. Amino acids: CASGDYQREYGEAFF.

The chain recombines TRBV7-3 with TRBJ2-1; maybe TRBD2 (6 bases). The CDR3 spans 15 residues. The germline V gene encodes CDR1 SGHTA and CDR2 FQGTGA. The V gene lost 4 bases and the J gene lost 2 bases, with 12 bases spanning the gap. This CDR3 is CASSSDGLPYNEQFF. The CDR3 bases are TGTGCCAGCAGCTCCGATGGACTACCCTACAATGAGCAGTTCTTC.

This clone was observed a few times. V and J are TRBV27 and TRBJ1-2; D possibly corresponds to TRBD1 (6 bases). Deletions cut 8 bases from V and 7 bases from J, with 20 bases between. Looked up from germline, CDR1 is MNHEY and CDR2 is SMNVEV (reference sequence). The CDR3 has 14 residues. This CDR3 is CASRPDGGRGGYTF. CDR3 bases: TGTGCCAGCCGTCCTGACGGGGGGCGGGGTGGCTACACCTTC.

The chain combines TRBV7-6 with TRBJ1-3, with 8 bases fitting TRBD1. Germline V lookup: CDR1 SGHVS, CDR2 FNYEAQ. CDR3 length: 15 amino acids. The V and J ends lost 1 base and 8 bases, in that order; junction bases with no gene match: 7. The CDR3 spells CASSLEGQVSDTIYF. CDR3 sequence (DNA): TGTGCCAGCAGCTTAGAGGGACAGGTATCGGACACCATATATTTT.

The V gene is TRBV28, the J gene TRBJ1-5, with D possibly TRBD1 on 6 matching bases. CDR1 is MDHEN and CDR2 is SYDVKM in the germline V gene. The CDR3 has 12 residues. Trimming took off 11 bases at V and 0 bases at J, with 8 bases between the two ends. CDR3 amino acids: CAGGYSNQPQHF. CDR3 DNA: TGTGCCGGGGGCTATAGCAATCAGCCCCAGCATTTT.

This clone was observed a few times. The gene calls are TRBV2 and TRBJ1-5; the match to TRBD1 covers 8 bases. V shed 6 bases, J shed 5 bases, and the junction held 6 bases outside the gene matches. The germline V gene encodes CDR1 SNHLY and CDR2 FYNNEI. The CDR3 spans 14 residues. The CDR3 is CASSGQGGYQPQHF. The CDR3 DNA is TGTGCCAGCAGCGGACAGGGAGGGTATCAGCCCCAGCATTTT.

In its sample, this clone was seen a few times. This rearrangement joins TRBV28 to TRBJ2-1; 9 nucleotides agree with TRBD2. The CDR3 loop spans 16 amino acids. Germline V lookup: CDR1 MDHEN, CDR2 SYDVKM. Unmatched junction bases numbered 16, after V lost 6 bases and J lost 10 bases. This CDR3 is CASSLQRASGKGEQFF. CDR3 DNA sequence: TGTGCCAGCAGCCTCCAGAGGGCTAGCGGGAAAGGAGAGCAGTTCTTC.

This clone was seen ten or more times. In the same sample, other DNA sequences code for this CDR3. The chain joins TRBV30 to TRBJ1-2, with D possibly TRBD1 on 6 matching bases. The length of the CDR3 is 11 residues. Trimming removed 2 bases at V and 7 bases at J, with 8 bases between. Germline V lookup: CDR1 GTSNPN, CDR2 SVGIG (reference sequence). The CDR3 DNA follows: TGTGCCTGGAGTCCAGGGGTTGGCTACACCTTC. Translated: CAWSPGVGYTF.

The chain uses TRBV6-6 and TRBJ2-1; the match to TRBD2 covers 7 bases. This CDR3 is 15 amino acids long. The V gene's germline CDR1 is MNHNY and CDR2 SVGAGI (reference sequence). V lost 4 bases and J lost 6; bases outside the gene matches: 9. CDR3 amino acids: CASSFIAGQGNEQFF. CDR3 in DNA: TGTGCCAGCAGTTTTATAGCGGGCCAGGGCAATGAGCAGTTCTTC.

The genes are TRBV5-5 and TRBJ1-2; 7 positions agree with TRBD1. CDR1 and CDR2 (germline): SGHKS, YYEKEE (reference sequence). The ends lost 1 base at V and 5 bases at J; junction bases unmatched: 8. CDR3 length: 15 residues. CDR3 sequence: CASSLPTGTAYGYTF. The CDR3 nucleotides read TGTGCCAGCAGCTTGCCTACCGGGACAGCGTATGGCTACACCTTC.

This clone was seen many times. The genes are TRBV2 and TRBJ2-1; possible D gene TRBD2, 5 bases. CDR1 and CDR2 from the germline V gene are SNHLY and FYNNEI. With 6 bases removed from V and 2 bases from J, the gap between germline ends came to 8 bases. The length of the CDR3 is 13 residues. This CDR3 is CASRQEAYNEQFF. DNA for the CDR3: TGTGCCAGCAGGCAGGAGGCCTACAATGAGCAGTTCTTC.

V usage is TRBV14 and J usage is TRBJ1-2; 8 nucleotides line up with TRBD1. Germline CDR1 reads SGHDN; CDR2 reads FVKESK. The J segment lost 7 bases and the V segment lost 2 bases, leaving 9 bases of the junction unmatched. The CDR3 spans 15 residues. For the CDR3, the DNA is TGTGCCAGCAGCCAACTGACGGACAGGGTTGGTGGCTACACCTTC. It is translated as CASSQLTDRVGGYTF.

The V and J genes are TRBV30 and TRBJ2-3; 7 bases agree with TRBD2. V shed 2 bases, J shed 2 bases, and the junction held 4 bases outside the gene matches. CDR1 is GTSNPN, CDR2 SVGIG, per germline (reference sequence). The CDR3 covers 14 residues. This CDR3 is CAWSSGIVTDTQYF. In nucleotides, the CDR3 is TGTGCCTGGAGTAGCGGGATAGTCACAGATACGCAGTATTTT. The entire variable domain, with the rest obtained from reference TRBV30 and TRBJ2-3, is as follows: SQTIHQWPATLVQPVGSPLSLECTVEGTSNPNLYWYRQAAGRGLQLLFYSVGIGQISSEVPQNLSASRPQDRQFILSSKKLLLSDSGFYLCAWSSGIVTDTQYFGPGTRLTVL.